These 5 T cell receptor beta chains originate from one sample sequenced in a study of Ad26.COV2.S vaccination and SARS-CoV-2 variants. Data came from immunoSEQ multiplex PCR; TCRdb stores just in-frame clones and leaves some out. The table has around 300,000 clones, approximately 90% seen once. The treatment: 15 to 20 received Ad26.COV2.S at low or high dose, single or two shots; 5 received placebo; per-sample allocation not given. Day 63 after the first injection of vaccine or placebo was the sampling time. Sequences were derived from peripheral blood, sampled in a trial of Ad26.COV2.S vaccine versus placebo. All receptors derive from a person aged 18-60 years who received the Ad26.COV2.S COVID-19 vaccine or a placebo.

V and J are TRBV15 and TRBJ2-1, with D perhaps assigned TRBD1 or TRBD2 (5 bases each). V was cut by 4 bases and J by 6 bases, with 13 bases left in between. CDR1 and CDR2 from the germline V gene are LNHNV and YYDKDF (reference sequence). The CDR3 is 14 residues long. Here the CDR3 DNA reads TGTGCCACCAGCATTTTTCGTGGGGGCAATGAGCAGTTCTTC. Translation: CATSIFRGGNEQFF.

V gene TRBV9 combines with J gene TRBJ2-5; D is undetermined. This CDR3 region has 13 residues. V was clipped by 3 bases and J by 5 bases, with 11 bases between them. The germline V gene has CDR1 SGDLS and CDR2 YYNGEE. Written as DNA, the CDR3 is TGTGCCAGCAGCGCCCACCAGGTGGAGACCCAGTACTTC. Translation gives CASSAHQVETQYF.

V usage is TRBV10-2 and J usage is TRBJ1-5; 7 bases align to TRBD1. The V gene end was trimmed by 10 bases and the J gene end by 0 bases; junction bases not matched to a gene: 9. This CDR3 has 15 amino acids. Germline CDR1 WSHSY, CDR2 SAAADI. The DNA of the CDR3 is TGCGCCACCCGGGACAGTCCCTATAGCAATCAGCCCCAGCATTTT. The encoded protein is CATRDSPYSNQPQHF.

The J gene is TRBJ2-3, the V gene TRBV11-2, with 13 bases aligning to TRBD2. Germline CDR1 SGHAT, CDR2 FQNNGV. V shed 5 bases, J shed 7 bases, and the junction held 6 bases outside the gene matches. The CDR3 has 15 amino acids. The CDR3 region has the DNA TGTGCCAGCAGCCCGACTAGCGGGAGGAGAAATACGCAGTATTTT. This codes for CASSPTSGRRNTQYF.

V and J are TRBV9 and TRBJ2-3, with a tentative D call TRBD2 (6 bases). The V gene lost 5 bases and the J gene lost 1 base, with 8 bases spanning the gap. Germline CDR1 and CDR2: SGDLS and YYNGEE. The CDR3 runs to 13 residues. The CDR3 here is CASRASGTDTQYF. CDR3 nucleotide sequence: TGTGCCAGCAGGGCTAGCGGCACAGATACGCAGTATTTT. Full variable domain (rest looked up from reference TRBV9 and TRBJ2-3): DSGVTQTPKHLITATGQRVTLRCSPRSGDLSVYWYQQSLDQGLQFLIQYYNGEERAKGNILERFSAQQFPDLHSELNLSSLELGDSALYFCASRASGTDTQYFGPGTRLTVL.